The 31 T cell receptor beta chains listed next were all sequenced from one sample in a study of HIV-infected children after antiretroviral therapy interruption. Treatment indicated: PENTA 11 planned treatment interruption arm or continuous ART arm. The TCR library was built from RNA with a 3' RACE protocol and unique molecular identifiers. TCRdb re-analysed the 3' RACE reads in MiXCR, keeping a single row per CDR3 protein. The data show approximately 96,000 distinct CDR3 sequences, 6% to 8.5% seen once. The material was CD45RA+ CD4+ T cells from PBMCs, pooled from several time points, obtained from a donor given antiretroviral therapy, either interrupted or continuous. The subset here: naive CD4+ CD45RA+ CD45RO- T cells. All receptors come from a pool of human donors with HIV.

This chain joins TRBV20-1 and TRBJ2-7, with D unresolved. CDR1 DFQATT and CDR2 SNEGSKA come from the germline V gene (reference sequence). This CDR3 contains 13 residues. The ends were cut back, 3 bases at V and 2 bases at J, with 11 bases in the middle. In DNA, the CDR3 is TGCAGTGCTAGCGGGCGACTGGCCTACGAGCAGTACTTC. Amino acid sequence: CSASGRLAYEQYF.

This clonotype was detected only a few times. Here the CDR3 DNA reads TGTGCCACCTCCGTGGATCCGAACACTGAAGCTTTCTTT. As protein: CATSVDPNTEAFF. The rearrangement uses TRBV15 and TRBJ1-1; D remains unclear. The CDR3 spans 13 residues. The V end was cut by 8 bases, the J end by 1 base, with 11 bases between. Germline V gives CDR1 LNHNV, CDR2 YYDKDF (reference sequence). Looking up the rest from reference TRBV15 and TRBJ1-1 gives the full variable domain: DAMVIQNPRYQVTQFGKPVTLSCSQTLNHNVMYWYQQKSSQAPKLLFHYYDKDFNNEADTPDNFQSRRPNTSFCFLDIRSPGLGDTAMYLCATSVDPNTEAFFGQGTRLTVV.

The V and J genes are TRBV5-1 and TRBJ2-5; TRBD1 matches at 7 bases. The CDR3 consists of 17 residues. CDR1 SGHRS and CDR2 YFSETQ come from the germline V gene. Trimming took 0 bases from V and 4 from J; bases not matched to a gene: 12. This CDR3 reads CASSLAPSRQGPETQYF. The CDR3 nucleotides are TGCGCCAGCAGCTTGGCCCCCTCTAGACAGGGCCCAGAGACCCAGTACTTC.

This clonotype was seen only a few times. This sequence joins TRBV7-8 and TRBJ2-7; 9 nucleotides agree with TRBD1. The CDR3 has 14 residues. CDR1 is SGHVS, CDR2 FQNEAQ, per germline. V lost 6 bases to trimming and J lost 3 bases; unmatched junction nucleotides: 6. The CDR3 DNA follows: TGTGCCAGCAGGGCCGGGACAGGGAACTACGAGCAGTACTTC. Translating it yields CASRAGTGNYEQYF.

This clonotype was counted ten times or more. The chain is built from TRBV12-3 or TRBV12-4 and TRBJ1-4, with 7 bases matching TRBD1. V lost 3 bases and J lost 4; bases outside the gene matches: 5. The CDR3 has 15 amino acids. Here the CDR3 reads CASSLDRLGNEKLFF. The DNA for the CDR3 is TGTGCCAGCAGTTTGGACAGGCTGGGTAATGAAAAACTGTTTTTT.

This clonotype has just a few counts. The CDR3 bases are TGCGCCAGCAGCCCCCGGGAACTCGAAGAGACCCAGTACTTC. Translation: CASSPRELEETQYF. V is TRBV5-1 and J is TRBJ2-5; D might be TRBD2 (5 bases). Trimming shortened V by 4 bases and J by 3 bases, and 13 bases separated the two germline ends. Germline V gene sequence: CDR1 SGHRS, CDR2 YFSETQ. The CDR3 is 14 amino acids.

The rearrangement links TRBV20-1 to TRBJ2-1; 10 bases fit TRBD2. The CDR3 is 15 residues long. Germline CDR1 DFQATT, CDR2 SNEGSKA (reference sequence). The V gene end was trimmed by 5 bases and the J gene end by 4 bases; junction bases not matched to a gene: 8. The CDR3 loop is CSAPLTSGAYNEQFF. CDR3 DNA sequence: TGCAGTGCTCCCCTCACTAGCGGGGCGTACAATGAGCAGTTCTTC.

This clonotype was detected a few times. V gene TRBV10-3 combines with J gene TRBJ2-3, with 12 bases aligning to TRBD2. Per the germline V gene, CDR1 is ENHRY and CDR2 is SYGVKD. The trim removed 5 bases at V and 6 bases at J, leaving 6 bases unmatched. CDR3 length: 15 residues. This CDR3 reads CAISPSGGARDTQYF. The CDR3 DNA reads TGTGCCATCAGTCCTAGCGGGGGGGCCCGGGATACGCAGTATTTT.

J is TRBJ1-1 and V is TRBV7-9; 7 positions agree with TRBD1. There are 15 residues in the CDR3. Germline V gene sequence: CDR1 SEHNR, CDR2 FQNEAQ (reference sequence). V lost 1 base, J lost 6 bases, and 8 bases stayed unmatched. The CDR3 bases are TGTGCCAGCAGCTTAGACAGGGGCTCCTTGGCTGAAGCTTTCTTT. Translating gives CASSLDRGSLAEAFF.

There are many counts of this clonotype. This chain's CDR3 is CASSLEGRAEAFF. CDR3 nucleotide sequence: TGCGCCAGCAGCTTGGAGGGCAGGGCTGAAGCTTTCTTT. V and J are TRBV5-1 and TRBJ1-1; possibly TRBD1 for D (5 bases). Germline V lookup: CDR1 SGHRS, CDR2 YFSETQ. Trimming left V 0 bases short and J 6 bases short, with 9 bases between. The CDR3 has 13 amino acids.

This clonotype was counted many times. The J gene is TRBJ1-1, the V gene TRBV7-3; TRBD1 is a possible D gene (5 bases). Germline CDR1 SGHTA, CDR2 FQGTGA. V was cut by 0 bases and J by 6 bases, with 11 bases left in between. The CDR3 runs 14 residues. In DNA form, the CDR3 reads TGTGCCAGCAGCTTAACGGGGGGGATGGCTGAAGCTTTCTTT. Translation gives CASSLTGGMAEAFF.

The chain is built from TRBV19 and TRBJ1-2; TRBD1 matches 8 bases. CDR1 LNHDA and CDR2 SQIVND come from the germline V gene (reference sequence). The CDR3 spans 15 residues. V was pared by 7 bases and J by 3 bases, with 10 bases of the junction left unmatched. The CDR3 DNA reads as TGTGCCAGTATCAAGGACAGGGCTGACGACTATGGCTACACCTTC. This sequence encodes CASIKDRADDYGYTF.

In this sample, this clonotype turned up many times. One end of the junction fails to match germline, which may point to a read error. This rearrangement joins TRBV11-1 to TRBJ1-6, with 9 bases lining up with TRBD1. The CDR3 contains 15 residues. Germline V lookup: CDR1 SGHAT, CDR2 FQDESV (reference sequence). The CDR3 coding sequence is TGTGCCAGCAGTTTACAGGGGGCAGGGAATTCGCCCCTCTACTTT. Protein product: CASSLQGAGNSPLYF. The full variable domain, its missing parts supplied by reference TRBV11-1 and TRBJ1-6, is EAEVAQSPRYKITEKSQAVAFWCDPISGHATLYWYRQILGQGPELLVQFQDESVVDDSQLPKDRFSAERLKGVDSTLKIQPAELGDSAMYLCASSLQGAGNSPLYFGNGTRLTVT.

The sample holds a few counts of this clonotype. This chain links TRBV5-1 with TRBJ2-7, with TRBD2 as a possible D gene (7 bases). V was cut by 4 bases and J by 2 bases, with 13 bases left in between. CDR1 and CDR2 from the germline V gene are SGHRS and YFSETQ. The CDR3 is 14 residues long. CDR3 nucleotide sequence: TGCGCCAGCAGCGTACAGGGAGGGCCCTACGAGCAGTACTTC. It translates to CASSVQGGPYEQYF. Supplemented by reference TRBV5-1 and TRBJ2-7, the full variable domain reads KAGVTQTPRYLIKTRGQQVTLSCSPISGHRSVSWYQQTPGQGLQFLFEYFSETQRNKGNFPGRFSGRQFSNSRSEMNVSTLELGDSALYLCASSVQGGPYEQYFGPGTRLTVT.

This clonotype has a handful of counts. The chain recombines TRBV20-1 with TRBJ1-4; 7 bases align to TRBD1. V trimming: 3 bases; J trimming: 7 bases; junction bases outside the gene matches: 5. The CDR3 loop spans 13 amino acids. Germline CDR1 DFQATT, CDR2 SNEGSKA (reference sequence). The CDR3, as DNA: TGCAGTGCTAGCACAGGGGACGGTGAAAAACTGTTTTTT. Its translation is CSASTGDGEKLFF.

This chain joins TRBV12-3 or TRBV12-4 and TRBJ1-6; 11 bases line up with TRBD1. The V gene end was trimmed by 0 bases and the J gene end by 8 bases; junction bases not matched to a gene: 6. The CDR3 length is 17 residues. The CDR3: CASSLASGTGGYSPLHF. The CDR3, as DNA: TGTGCCAGCAGTTTAGCTTCCGGGACAGGGGGTTATTCACCCCTCCACTTT.

This clonotype was observed at least ten times. This chain connects TRBV29-1 to TRBJ1-3, with D tentatively TRBD1 (6 bases). V lost 5 bases, J lost 0 bases, and 14 bases lay in between. The CDR3 is 15 residues long. Germline lookup yields CDR1 SQVTM and CDR2 ANQGSEA. The CDR3 sequence is CSVRDTQPSGNTIYF. For the CDR3, the DNA is TGCAGCGTTCGGGACACCCAACCCTCTGGAAACACCATATATTTT.

This clonotype was observed at least ten times. The CDR3, as DNA: TGTGCCAGCAGCCCCCAAGGGACAGGGGGCACAGATACGCAGTATTTT. This translates into CASSPQGTGGTDTQYF. The V and J genes are TRBV3-1 and TRBJ2-3; TRBD1 matches at 10 bases. There are 16 residues in the CDR3. Germline V gene sequence: CDR1 LGHDT, CDR2 YNNKEL (reference sequence). With 4 bases clipped from V and 1 base from J, the junction kept 5 bases outside the gene matches.

This clonotype was seen at least ten times. The chain links TRBV21-1 to TRBJ2-5; TRBD2 reflects the table's D call only, with no check against the DNA. TRBV21-1 corresponds to a pseudogene. The CDR3 has 15 amino acids. CDR3 sequence (DNA): TGTGCCAGCAGCTTGACGGCGGGAAACCAAGAGACCCAGTACTTC. It yields the protein CASSLTAGNQETQYF.

Ten or more counts support this clonotype. The rearrangement uses TRBV18 and TRBJ1-5, with 7 bases lining up with TRBD1. This CDR3 contains 14 residues. CDR1 and CDR2 from the germline V gene are KGHSH and LQKENI. The trim removed 3 bases at V and 7 bases at J, leaving 6 bases unmatched. The CDR3 DNA is TGTGCCAGCTCACCCGACAGGGATCGACAGCCCCAGCATTTT. Its translation: CASSPDRDRQPQHF. The complete variable domain, with remaining parts taken from reference TRBV18 and TRBJ1-5, reads NAGVMQNPRHLVRRRGQEARLRCSPMKGHSHVYWYRQLPEEGLKFMVYLQKENIIDESGMPKERFSAEFPKEGPSILRIQQVVRGDSAAYFCASSPDRDRQPQHFGDGTRLSIL.

In its sample, this clonotype was seen a few times. The CDR3 loop is CASSSTGDYGYTF. The DNA of the CDR3 is TGTGCCAGCAGTTCCACGGGGGACTATGGCTACACCTTC. The chain is built from TRBV12-3 or TRBV12-4 and TRBJ1-2; weak D call: TRBD1 (5 bases). Deletions cut 4 bases from V and 3 bases from J, with 9 bases between. The CDR3 is made up of 13 amino acids.

This clonotype has ten or more counts. V and J are TRBV10-3 and TRBJ2-3, with 11 bases fitting TRBD2. CDR3 length equals 13 residues. V dropped 6 bases and J dropped 6; count of bases not matched to a gene: 2. Germline V CDR1 and CDR2: ENHRY, SYGVKD. CDR3 in amino acids: CAISRLAGDTQYF. Here the CDR3 DNA reads TGTGCCATCAGCCGACTAGCGGGGGATACGCAGTATTTT.

This clonotype was recorded a few times. The gene calls are TRBV2 and TRBJ1-1; perhaps TRBD1 as D (5 bases). Germline CDR1 reads SNHLY; CDR2 reads FYNNEI. CDR3 length equals 13 residues. The ends were cut back, 2 bases at V and 3 bases at J, with 7 bases in the middle. The CDR3 sequence: CASSETRDTEAFF. In DNA, the CDR3 is TGTGCCAGCAGTGAAACCAGGGACACTGAAGCTTTCTTT.

The chain joins TRBV12-3 or TRBV12-4 to TRBJ1-6; possibly TRBD1 for D (5 bases). V gave up 3 bases and J gave up 7 bases, with 10 bases separating them. The CDR3 covers 14 residues. The CDR3 nucleotides read TGTGCCAGCAGTTTGACAGCCAAGAATTCACCCCTCCACTTT. This codes for CASSLTAKNSPLHF.

V is TRBV5-1 and J is TRBJ2-2, with 7 positions matching TRBD1. The CDR3 is made up of 16 amino acids. With V trimmed by 2 bases and J by 1 base, 5 bases remained unmatched. The germline CDR1 and CDR2 sequences are SGHRS and YFSETQ. The CDR3 DNA follows: TGCGCCAGCAGCTTAGGACAGGATCTGAACACCGGGGAGCTGTTTTTT. Encoded protein: CASSLGQDLNTGELFF.

The chain employs TRBV20-1 and TRBJ2-2; D possibly corresponds to TRBD1 (6 bases). Germline V gives CDR1 DFQATT, CDR2 SNEGSKA (reference sequence). V gave up 6 bases and J gave up 1 base, with 9 bases separating them. The CDR3 has 13 residues. DNA for the CDR3: TGCAGTGCGACGGGACAGAACACCGGGGAGCTGTTTTTT. It specifies CSATGQNTGELFF.

At least ten counts were recorded for this clonotype. This chain joins TRBV23-1 and TRBJ2-1; 9 nucleotides match TRBD1. TRBV23-1 is an ORF; its function is uncertain. V lost 10 bases and J lost 9; bases outside the gene matches: 19. The CDR3 length is 16 residues. The CDR3 DNA sequence: TGCGCCACCAACCCGGGGGCGGGACAGGGCCCCGTTGAGCAGTTCTTC. Its protein is CATNPGAGQGPVEQFF.

The chain combines TRBV7-8 with TRBJ1-2, with a weak D call TRBD1 (6 bases). Trimming took off 5 bases at V and 8 bases at J, with 18 bases between the two ends. The CDR3 loop spans 14 amino acids. Germline loops: CDR1 SGHVS, CDR2 FQNEAQ. The CDR3 DNA sequence: TGTGCCAGCAGCCCTGAGACAGGCCTTGGGGGCTACACCTTC. This gives the protein CASSPETGLGGYTF.

This clonotype was picked up many times. The chain employs TRBV6-6 and TRBJ1-2; a possible D gene is TRBD1 (5 bases). Looked up from germline, CDR1 is MNHNY and CDR2 is SVGAGI (reference sequence). The CDR3 is made up of 14 amino acids. V shed 3 bases and J shed 8 bases, with 16 bases lying between them. CDR3 sequence reads: CASSYAARVEGYTF. The CDR3 DNA sequence: TGTGCCAGCAGTTATGCAGCCAGGGTAGAAGGCTACACCTTC.

This clonotype was found a few times. The chain joins TRBV19 to TRBJ1-4; D is unresolved. V shed 4 bases and J shed 5 bases, with 17 bases lying between them. The CDR3 is 16 residues long. The germline CDR1 and CDR2 sequences are LNHDA and SQIVND (reference sequence). CDR3 protein: CASSNSGTRLNEKLFF. DNA for the CDR3: TGTGCCAGTAGTAATTCGGGAACTAGACTGAATGAAAAACTGTTTTTT.

This clonotype appeared many times. The chain uses TRBV6-5 and TRBJ2-5, with D tentatively TRBD2 (6 bases). Trimming shortened V by 9 bases and J by 5 bases, and 13 bases separated the two germline ends. The CDR3 consists of 12 residues. The germline gives CDR1 MNHEY, CDR2 SVGAGI. This chain's CDR3 is CARAIRGETQYF. The CDR3 DNA is TGTGCCAGGGCGATCCGGGGGGAGACCCAGTACTTC.